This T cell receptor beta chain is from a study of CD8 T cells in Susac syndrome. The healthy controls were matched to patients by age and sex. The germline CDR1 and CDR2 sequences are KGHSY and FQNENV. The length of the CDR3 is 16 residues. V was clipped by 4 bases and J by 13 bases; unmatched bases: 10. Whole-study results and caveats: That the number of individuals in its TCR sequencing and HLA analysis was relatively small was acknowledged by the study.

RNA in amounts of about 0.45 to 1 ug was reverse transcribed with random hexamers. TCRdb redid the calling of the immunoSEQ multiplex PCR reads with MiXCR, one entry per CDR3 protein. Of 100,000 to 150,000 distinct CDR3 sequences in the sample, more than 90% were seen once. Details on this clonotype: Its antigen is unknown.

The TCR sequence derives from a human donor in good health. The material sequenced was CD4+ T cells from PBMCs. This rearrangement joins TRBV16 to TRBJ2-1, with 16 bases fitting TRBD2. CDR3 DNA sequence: TGTGCCAGCAGCCCCGCCGGGACTAGCGGGAGGGCCACCCAGTTCTTC. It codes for CASSPAGTSGRATQFF.